These 18 T cell receptor beta chains originate from one sample sequenced in a study of technical replicates of blood from a few donors. Here immunoSEQ multiplex PCR was the method, and the copy in TCRdb shows in-frame clones only, minus some. The sample holds about 83,000 clones, around 94% seen once. Sequencing used T cells isolated from PBMCs. The receptors were gathered from a human donor in good health.

The chain recombines TRBV6-6 with TRBJ2-7, with TRBD2 matching over 13 bases. Trimming at V came to 6 bases and at J to 2 bases, leaving 4 bases not matched to a gene. This CDR3 spans 15 amino acids. Germline V gene lookup returns CDR1 MNHNY and CDR2 SVGAGI (reference sequence). The CDR3 reads CASSPGTSGTYEQYF. The CDR3 nucleotides are TGTGCCAGCAGCCCCGGGACTAGCGGGACCTACGAGCAGTACTTC.

CDR3 DNA: TGTGCCAGTAGTAGACTAGCGGGAGGCGTCCAAGAGACCCAGTACTTC. It encodes CASSRLAGGVQETQYF. The chain recombines TRBV19 with TRBJ2-5; TRBD2 agrees at 13 bases. The length of the CDR3 is 16 residues. Trimming removed 4 bases from V and 1 base from J; junction bases left unmatched: 3. Germline V gives CDR1 LNHDA, CDR2 SQIVND (reference sequence). Supplemented by reference TRBV19 and TRBJ2-5, the full variable domain reads DGGITQSPKYLFRKEGQNVTLSCEQNLNHDAMYWYRQDPGQGLRLIYYSQIVNDFQKGDIAEGYSVSREKKESFPLTVTSAQKNPTAFYLCASSRLAGGVQETQYFGPGTRLLVL.

In this sample, this clone turned up once. This chain joins TRBV19 and TRBJ2-7, with 9 bases lining up with TRBD1. In germline, CDR1 is LNHDA, CDR2 SQIVND (reference sequence). After removal of 5 bases from V and 4 bases from J, the junction contained 9 bases not matched to a gene. The CDR3 totals 15 residues. The CDR3 coding sequence is TGTGCCAGTAGTTTGAAACCGGGACAGGGATACGAGCAGTACTTC. Its translation is CASSLKPGQGYEQYF.

The genes are TRBV9 and TRBJ2-3, with D possibly TRBD2 on 6 matching bases. Deletions cut 4 bases from V and 2 bases from J, with 14 bases between. Germline V gives CDR1 SGDLS, CDR2 YYNGEE. The CDR3 covers 15 residues. The CDR3 DNA follows: TGTGCCAGCAGCCCCCGGGGGTGGCCCACAGATACGCAGTATTTT. It specifies CASSPRGWPTDTQYF. Full variable domain (rest looked up from reference TRBV9 and TRBJ2-3): DSGVTQTPKHLITATGQRVTLRCSPRSGDLSVYWYQQSLDQGLQFLIQYYNGEERAKGNILERFSAQQFPDLHSELNLSSLELGDSALYFCASSPRGWPTDTQYFGPGTRLTVL.

The chain recombines TRBV5-1 with TRBJ1-1; maybe TRBD1 (5 bases). The CDR3 totals 13 residues. CDR1 and CDR2 (germline): SGHRS, YFSETQ. Trimming cost V 2 bases and J 7 bases, with 12 bases left between them. The CDR3 is CASSLGAPDEAFF. In nucleotides, the CDR3 is TGCGCCAGCAGCTTAGGGGCCCCAGATGAAGCTTTCTTT.

The chain carries TRBV30 and TRBJ1-6; D is uncertain. Germline V lookup: CDR1 GTSNPN, CDR2 SVGIG (reference sequence). Trimming left V 3 bases short and J 8 bases short, with 11 bases between. The CDR3 extends over 13 amino acids. Written as DNA, the CDR3 is TGTGCCTGGAGATGGACGAGGGATTCACCCCTCCACTTT. Protein product: CAWRWTRDSPLHF.

The chain has TRBV5-1 and TRBJ2-4; tentative D call: TRBD2 (6 bases). Germline assignment: CDR1 SGHRS and CDR2 YFSETQ. Deletions cut 0 bases from V and 0 bases from J, with 10 bases between. This CDR3 region has 16 residues. The CDR3 region is CASSLGGELAKNIQYF. The CDR3 DNA follows: TGCGCCAGCAGCTTGGGCGGGGAACTAGCCAAAAACATTCAGTACTTC.

The chain links TRBV7-9 to TRBJ2-2; 10 bases fit TRBD2. The CDR3 spans 16 residues. Germline-derived CDR1 and CDR2 are SEHNR and FQNEAQ (reference sequence). Trimming removed 5 bases from V and 0 bases from J; junction bases left unmatched: 3. The CDR3 loop reads CASSPGTSANTGELFF. Here the CDR3 DNA reads TGTGCCAGCAGCCCAGGGACTAGCGCGAACACCGGGGAGCTGTTTTTT.

This sequence joins TRBV6-5 and TRBJ1-2; tentatively, D is TRBD1 (5 bases). The ends were cut back, 0 bases at V and 7 bases at J, with 9 bases in the middle. CDR1 and CDR2 from the germline V gene are MNHEY and SVGAGI. The CDR3 spans 13 residues. The CDR3 DNA reads as TGTGCCAGCAGTTACTCAGGGGTATCTGGCTACACCTTC. Protein: CASSYSGVSGYTF.

The chain couples TRBV5-4 to TRBJ1-2; D possibly corresponds to TRBD1 (5 bases). Trimming shortened V by 0 bases and J by 8 bases, and 17 bases separated the two germline ends. Germline V gives CDR1 SGHNT, CDR2 YYREEE (reference sequence). The CDR3 covers 15 residues. CDR3 DNA sequence: TGTGCCAGCAGCTTGGAAAGGGACTCCTCCGGGGGCTACACCTTC. Amino acid sequence: CASSLERDSSGGYTF.

This chain joins TRBV5-4 and TRBJ2-3, with TRBD2 matching 9 bases. This CDR3 contains 15 residues. The germline V gene has CDR1 SGHNT and CDR2 YYREEE (reference sequence). With 5 bases clipped from V and 0 bases from J, the junction kept 4 bases outside the gene matches. CDR3 residues: CASSEGLASTDTQYF. The CDR3 DNA sequence: TGTGCCAGCAGTGAAGGACTAGCGAGCACAGATACGCAGTATTTT. Filled out from reference TRBV5-4 and TRBJ2-3, the complete variable domain reads ETGVTQSPTHLIKTRGQQVTLRCSSQSGHNTVSWYQQALGQGPQFIFQYYREEENGRGNFPPRFSGLQFPNYSSELNVNALELDDSALYLCASSEGLASTDTQYFGPGTRLTVL.

The rearrangement uses TRBV29-1 and TRBJ1-2; maybe TRBD1 (5 bases). Trimming took off 4 bases at V and 4 bases at J, with 13 bases between the two ends. The CDR3 extends over 13 amino acids. Germline CDR1 is SQVTM and CDR2 is ANQGSEA. CDR3 in amino acids: CSVAQDNGYGYTF. In DNA, the CDR3 is TGCAGCGTTGCCCAGGACAACGGCTATGGCTACACCTTC.

This rearrangement joins TRBV19 to TRBJ1-5; D unclear. Trimming took off 4 bases at V and 1 base at J, with 8 bases between the two ends. The length of the CDR3 is 14 residues. CDR1 LNHDA and CDR2 SQIVND come from the germline V gene (reference sequence). CDR3 residues: CASSNIGSNQPQHF. The CDR3 coding sequence is TGTGCCAGTAGTAACATCGGGAGCAATCAGCCCCAGCATTTT.

The chain is built from TRBV18 and TRBJ1-2; D possibly corresponds to TRBD1 (5 bases). The CDR3 has 15 residues. Germline V CDR1 and CDR2: KGHSH, LQKENI. V shed 3 bases and J shed 4 bases, with 15 bases lying between them. As DNA, the CDR3 is TGTGCCAGCTCACCTCAAGACAGCTCTCGCTATGGCTACACCTTC. Translated: CASSPQDSSRYGYTF.

This chain connects TRBV7-9 to TRBJ2-7; the D gene is possibly TRBD1 (7 bases). The CDR3 extends over 14 amino acids. Trimming shortened V by 5 bases and J by 3 bases, and 14 bases separated the two germline ends. Germline V gene data show CDR1 as SEHNR and CDR2 as FQNEAQ (reference sequence). CDR3 nucleotides: TGTGCCAGCAGCGCGCAGGGGGAGGTCTACGAGCAGTACTTC. Its translation: CASSAQGEVYEQYF.

The genes are TRBV6-1 and TRBJ2-1, with 11 positions matching TRBD2. Germline CDR1 MNHNS, CDR2 SASEGT. V trimming: 5 bases; J trimming: 4 bases; junction bases outside the gene matches: 4. CDR3 length: 15 amino acids. CDR3: CASSISGGGYNEQFF. Written as DNA, the CDR3 is TGTGCCAGCAGTATTAGCGGGGGGGGATACAATGAGCAGTTCTTC.

This chain uses TRBV18 with TRBJ2-7; 9 positions agree with TRBD1. CDR1 and CDR2 (germline): KGHSH, LQKENI. The CDR3 loop spans 15 amino acids. Unmatched junction bases numbered 6, after V lost 4 bases and J lost 2 bases. CDR3 residues: CASSRIGTGTYEQYF. CDR3 in DNA: TGTGCCAGCTCACGGATTGGGACAGGGACCTACGAGCAGTACTTC.

The V and J genes are TRBV5-4 and TRBJ2-7; 9 positions match TRBD1. Trimming removed 4 bases from V and 1 base from J; junction bases left unmatched: 9. The V gene's germline CDR1 is SGHNT and CDR2 YYREEE (reference sequence). The CDR3 runs to 16 residues. CDR3 in amino acids: CASSPYRDRASYEQYF. CDR3 bases: TGTGCCAGCAGCCCATACCGGGACAGGGCATCCTACGAGCAGTACTTC.